These 31 T cell receptor beta chains were sequenced from one sample in a study of metastatic and nonmetastatic thyroid tumors (TCRdb year 2020). Before undergoing thyroid surgery, none of the patients had been given any kind of treatment. The receptor library was made with PCR. TCRdb lists the instrument as Illumina HiSeq 4000. Through fastp at Q25 and MiXCR, TCRdb rebuilt clones from the public reads, retaining in-frame beta chains. The sample table contains about 28,000 clones; only one count was recorded for over 20% of them. Together, the top ten hold roughly 15% of the sample. Sequenced sample: blood. The receptor source for this set is a female donor with papillary thyroid cancer or a benign thyroid nodule (not recorded which). Some clones in this sample may be carry-over from other donors' samples.

The rearrangement links TRBV6-1 to TRBJ1-1; 7 nucleotides align to TRBD1. The CDR3 is made up of 12 amino acids. Germline loops: CDR1 MNHNS, CDR2 SASEGT. With V trimmed by 6 bases and J by 4 bases, 2 bases remained unmatched. CDR3 region: CASSQGGTEAFF. Here the CDR3 DNA reads TGTGCCAGCAGCCAGGGGGGCACTGAAGCTTTCTTT.

This clone was counted at least ten times. This chain links TRBV7-2 with TRBJ2-2, with TRBD1 as a possible D gene (5 bases). The CDR3 is 15 amino acids. The V end lost 5 bases, the J end lost 5 bases, and 15 bases lay between the germline ends. Germline V gene lookup returns CDR1 SGHTA and CDR2 FQGNSA. In nucleotides, the CDR3 is TGTGCCAGCAGCCCCGCGCGACAGAGTACCGGGGAGCTGTTTTTT. It yields the protein CASSPARQSTGELFF.

This clone counts as medium-sized (0.01 to 0.1%). V is TRBV2 and J is TRBJ2-7; no clear D gene. In germline, CDR1 is SNHLY, CDR2 FYNNEI. This CDR3 is built from 10 residues. The V end was cut by 6 bases, the J end by 1 base, with 1 base between. CDR3 in amino acids: CASRSYEQYF. The CDR3 DNA is TGTGCCAGCAGGTCCTACGAGCAGTACTTC.

The rearrangement joins TRBV20-1 to TRBJ2-7; TRBD1 agrees at 7 bases. Looked up from germline, CDR1 is DFQATT and CDR2 is SNEGSKA (reference sequence). The junction had 11 bases not matched to a gene; V was cut back by 5 bases and J by 4 bases. CDR3 size: 14 residues. CDR3 amino acids: CSALRQGVPYEQYF. The DNA of the CDR3 is TGCAGTGCTCTTCGACAGGGAGTCCCGTACGAGCAGTACTTC.

By sample share, this clone is medium-sized (0.01 to 0.1%). V is TRBV27 and J is TRBJ1-5, with D unresolved. The CDR3 runs 13 residues. V gave up 0 bases and J gave up 3 bases, with 3 bases separating them. From germline, CDR1 is MNHEY and CDR2 SMNVEV (reference sequence). The CDR3 DNA sequence: TGTGCCAGCAGTTTATCGGTCAATCAGCCCCAGCATTTT. This translates into CASSLSVNQPQHF.

This clone occurred many times. The chain's CDR3 is CASSQAGGGNEQFF. In DNA, the CDR3 is TGTGCCAGCAGCCAAGCGGGAGGGGGCAATGAGCAGTTCTTC. The chain carries TRBV3-1 and TRBJ2-1, with TRBD2 matching 8 bases. With 1 base clipped from V and 6 bases from J, the junction kept 2 bases outside the gene matches. Germline CDR1 LGHDT, CDR2 YNNKEL (reference sequence). There are 14 residues in the CDR3.

The sample holds many counts of this clone. V is TRBV27 and J is TRBJ2-5, with 12 bases that match TRBD2. With 3 bases clipped from V and 3 bases from J, the junction kept 8 bases outside the gene matches. CDR3 length: 17 residues. Germline assignment: CDR1 MNHEY and CDR2 SMNVEV (reference sequence). The CDR3 DNA follows: TGTGCCAGCAGTTTCCCGACTAGCGGGGGAAGGGAAGAGACCCAGTACTTC. Translated, it gives CASSFPTSGGREETQYF.

There are a few counts of this clone. The chain has TRBV28 and TRBJ2-3, with D possibly matching TRBD2 (6 bases). Trimming stripped 8 bases from V and 4 bases from J, with 22 bases between. Germline CDR1 is MDHEN and CDR2 is SYDVKM. The CDR3 contains 16 residues. The CDR3 DNA is TGTGCCAGCGCGACCTGGGATGGGAGGAGCTCAGATACGCAGTATTTT. Amino acid sequence: CASATWDGRSSDTQYF. The full variable domain, rest sourced from reference TRBV28 and TRBJ2-3, is DVKVTQSSRYLVKRTGEKVFLECVQDMDHENMFWYRQDPGLGLRLIYFSYDVKMKEKGDIPEGYSVSREKKERFSLILESASTNQTSMYLCASATWDGRSSDTQYFGPGTRLTVL.

As concerns this clone: One end of the junction varies from germline; a read error may be responsible. V gene TRBV11-2 combines with J gene TRBJ2-5; D remains unclear. CDR1 and CDR2 from the germline V gene are SGHAT and FQNNGV. The CDR3 is 15 residues long. The CDR3: CTSSLDCGVQETQYF. CDR3 DNA sequence: TGTACCAGCAGCTTAGATTGTGGAGTCCAAGAGACCCAGTACTTC.

This rearrangement joins TRBV20-1 to TRBJ1-5, with TRBD1 matching 7 bases. Germline V lookup: CDR1 DFQATT, CDR2 SNEGSKA (reference sequence). The length of the CDR3 is 15 residues. V was pared by 3 bases and J by 1 base, with 6 bases of the junction left unmatched. CDR3 region: CSASLLGQSNQPQHF. CDR3 DNA: TGCAGTGCTAGTCTGTTGGGACAGAGCAATCAGCCCCAGCATTTT.

This clone was seen repeatedly, ten times or more. The chain employs TRBV9 and TRBJ2-7; D ambiguous. Trimming shortened V by 4 bases and J by 4 bases, and 12 bases separated the two germline ends. CDR1 is SGDLS and CDR2 is YYNGEE in the germline V gene. CDR3 size: 13 residues. CDR3 in amino acids: CASSSSPGYEQYF. The CDR3 nucleotides read TGTGCCAGCAGCTCAAGCCCGGGTTACGAGCAGTACTTC.

This clone has a count of ten or more. The chain employs TRBV7-2 and TRBJ2-7, with 9 bases matching TRBD1. The germline CDR1 and CDR2 sequences are SGHTA and FQGNSA. The CDR3 totals 14 residues. The V and J ends lost 6 bases and 4 bases, in that order; junction bases with no gene match: 7. As DNA, the CDR3 is TGTGCCAGCAGTTCCGGGACAGGGCTTTACGAGCAGTACTTC. It yields the protein CASSSGTGLYEQYF.

This clone was seen a few times. The chain couples TRBV12-3 or TRBV12-4 to TRBJ2-5, with a possible D match to TRBD2 (6 bases). V was cut by 6 bases and J by 4 bases, with 12 bases left in between. The CDR3 sequence is 13 residues long. CDR3 amino acids: CASRRDSRETQYF. Here the CDR3 DNA reads TGTGCCAGCAGGAGGGACTCCAGAGAGACCCAGTACTTC.

This clone has a handful of counts. V gene TRBV20-1 combines with J gene TRBJ2-7, with 9 bases fitting TRBD1. Looked up from germline, CDR1 is DFQATT and CDR2 is SNEGSKA (reference sequence). The V segment lost 4 bases and the J segment 11 bases; nucleotides outside the gene matches: 9. The length of the CDR3 is 12 residues. CDR3 bases: TGCAGTGCTATTATAACAGGGGGCGGTGAGTACTTC. Its protein product is CSAIITGGGEYF.

This clone was seen a handful of times. The CDR3 nucleotides are TGTGCCAGCAGGAAAGGGACTAGCGTCTACAATGAGCAGTTCTTC. Translated: CASRKGTSVYNEQFF. V usage is TRBV2 and J usage is TRBJ2-1; 10 nucleotides line up with TRBD2. CDR1 is SNHLY, CDR2 FYNNEI, per germline. V was pared by 6 bases and J by 3 bases, with 5 bases of the junction left unmatched. The CDR3 has 15 amino acids.

The chain employs TRBV20-1 and TRBJ2-2; TRBD2 matches 9 bases. V was clipped by 1 base and J by 10 bases; unmatched bases: 19. CDR1 and CDR2 from the germline V gene are DFQATT and SNEGSKA (reference sequence). CDR3 size: 18 residues. CDR3: CSARGGHGRRGRAVELFF. The CDR3 DNA sequence: TGCAGTGCTAGAGGAGGTCATGGTCGGCGCGGGAGGGCCGTGGAGCTGTTTTTT.

Ten or more counts support this clone. The chain has TRBV18 and TRBJ2-3, with D hard to call. The germline V gene encodes CDR1 KGHSH and CDR2 LQKENI. Deletions cut 2 bases from V and 2 bases from J, with 8 bases between. The CDR3 contains 14 residues. The CDR3 DNA sequence: TGTGCCAGCTCACCAGCACTTCACACAGATACGCAGTATTTT. Translation gives CASSPALHTDTQYF.

This clone showed up many times. The V and J genes are TRBV12-3 or TRBV12-4 and TRBJ2-1; TRBD2 might be the D (6 bases). V was trimmed by 4 bases and J by 1 base, leaving 17 bases between them. The length of the CDR3 is 17 residues. The CDR3 region has the DNA TGTGCCAGCAGTTACGTTGTAAGCGGGCGTTCCTACAATGAGCAGTTCTTC. Encoded protein: CASSYVVSGRSYNEQFF.

This clone was observed at least ten times. The chain recombines TRBV5-6 with TRBJ1-1; D not certain. The germline V gene encodes CDR1 SGHDT and CDR2 YYEEEE. V lost 2 bases and J lost 4, with 9 bases in between. CDR3 length equals 13 residues. The CDR3 DNA is TGTGCCAGCAGCTTTTCTAGCCTCACTGAAGCTTTCTTT. Protein: CASSFSSLTEAFF.

This clone was seen repeatedly, ten times or more. The J gene is TRBJ1-1, the V gene TRBV29-1; 8 nucleotides agree with TRBD1. The V gene's germline CDR1 is SQVTM and CDR2 ANQGSEA. The V and J ends lost 7 bases and 3 bases, in that order; junction bases with no gene match: 7. This CDR3 has 13 amino acids. CDR3 nucleotide sequence: TGCAGCGCAAACAGGGGGAAGGACACTGAAGCTTTCTTT. This gives the protein CSANRGKDTEAFF.

This clone was seen a handful of times. In the same sample, other DNA sequences code for this CDR3. The rearrangement links TRBV3-1 to TRBJ1-1; D is ambiguous. V gave up 4 bases and J gave up 0 bases, with 9 bases separating them. There are 14 residues in the CDR3. Germline V lookup: CDR1 LGHDT, CDR2 YNNKEL (reference sequence). The DNA for the CDR3 is TGTGCCAGCAGCCGTCAGGAAATGAACACTGAAGCTTTCTTT. Its protein is CASSRQEMNTEAFF.

In this sample, this clone turned up a few times. This chain joins TRBV19 and TRBJ2-1; 10 bases match TRBD2. V gave up 2 bases and J gave up 2 bases; unmatched junction bases: 18. The CDR3 has 21 residues. The germline gives CDR1 LNHDA, CDR2 SQIVND (reference sequence). The CDR3 loop is CASSIHPSGRRGRGTYNEQFF. DNA of the CDR3: TGTGCCAGTAGTATACACCCTAGCGGGAGAAGAGGCCGAGGAACCTACAATGAGCAGTTCTTC.

The genes are TRBV6-5 and TRBJ1-3, with a tentative D call TRBD1 (5 bases). Germline values: CDR1 MNHEY, CDR2 SVGAGI. This CDR3 is 15 amino acids long. V was clipped by 3 bases and J by 0 bases, with 9 bases between them. The CDR3 nucleotides are TGTGCCAGCAGTTATGAGGGGATCTCTGGAAACACCATATATTTT. Protein sequence: CASSYEGISGNTIYF.

This clone was counted many times. The rearrangement joins TRBV7-9 to TRBJ2-7; D tentatively reads TRBD1 or TRBD2 (7 bases each). Trimming stripped 7 bases from V and 2 bases from J, with 15 bases between. The CDR3 covers 14 residues. Germline V gives CDR1 SEHNR, CDR2 FQNEAQ (reference sequence). CDR3 region: CASTPGGGAYEQYF. The CDR3 DNA follows: TGTGCCAGCACCCCAGGGGGGGGGGCCTACGAGCAGTACTTC.

This clone was recorded many times. V is TRBV5-4 and J is TRBJ1-1; D not resolved. This CDR3 has 15 residues. Germline CDR1 is SGHNT and CDR2 is YYREEE (reference sequence). Trimming removed 2 bases from V and 1 base from J, with 12 bases in between. DNA of the CDR3: TGTGCCAGCAGCTTCGACCCGGAGAAGAACACTGAAGCTTTCTTT. Translated, it gives CASSFDPEKNTEAFF. The whole variable domain, filled in from reference TRBV5-4 and TRBJ1-1, reads ETGVTQSPTHLIKTRGQQVTLRCSSQSGHNTVSWYQQALGQGPQFIFQYYREEENGRGNFPPRFSGLQFPNYSSELNVNALELDDSALYLCASSFDPEKNTEAFFGQGTRLTVV.

Comment on this clone: Possible read error: a much larger clone is one base away. The rearrangement links TRBV29-1 to TRBJ2-2; 8 positions agree with TRBD2. The CDR3 loop spans 13 amino acids. Germline CDR1 SQVTM, CDR2 ANQGSEA. CDR3 bases: TGCAGCGTTGAAGAGCGGGAGGCCGGGGGGCTGTTTTTT. It is translated as CSVEEREAGGLFF.

This clone was detected ten times or more. The chain recombines TRBV30 with TRBJ1-1, with D tentatively TRBD1 (6 bases). Trimming removed 5 bases at V and 1 base at J, with 17 bases between. The CDR3 loop spans 15 amino acids. Germline lookup yields CDR1 GTSNPN and CDR2 SVGIG (reference sequence). CDR3 sequence reads: CAWRRGTYANTEAFF. In DNA, the CDR3 is TGTGCCTGGCGGAGGGGGACCTACGCGAACACTGAAGCTTTCTTT.

The chain has TRBV5-1 and TRBJ1-2; unclear D gene. This CDR3 region has 13 residues. CDR1 and CDR2 (germline): SGHRS, YFSETQ. The V gene lost 3 bases and the J gene lost 6 bases, with 12 bases spanning the gap. The CDR3 DNA follows: TGCGCCAGCAGCTCCGCGGGGATTGATGGCTACACCTTC. It encodes CASSSAGIDGYTF.

This clone is categorized as large. The chain has TRBV27 and TRBJ1-5; possibly TRBD1 for D (5 bases). The V gene's germline CDR1 is MNHEY and CDR2 SMNVEV (reference sequence). The CDR3 runs to 15 residues. The V gene lost 3 bases and the J gene lost 1 base, with 10 bases spanning the gap. The CDR3 is CASSLGPISNQPQHF. The CDR3 DNA follows: TGTGCCAGCAGTTTGGGGCCAATAAGCAATCAGCCCCAGCATTTT.

This chain uses TRBV3-1 with TRBJ2-7; 10 bases are shared with TRBD2. There are 14 residues in the CDR3. Unmatched junction bases numbered 6, after V lost 4 bases and J lost 6 bases. Germline assignment: CDR1 LGHDT and CDR2 YNNKEL (reference sequence). In DNA, the CDR3 is TGTGCCAGCAGCCCCGGGCTAGCGGGAGTCGAGCAGTACTTC. Its protein product is CASSPGLAGVEQYF.

This clone was observed many times. The gene calls are TRBV7-3 and TRBJ2-1; TRBD1 might be the D (5 bases). V was trimmed by 3 bases and J by 5 bases, leaving 8 bases between them. The CDR3 runs to 13 residues. Germline V lookup: CDR1 SGHTA, CDR2 FQGTGA. The CDR3 bases are TGTGCCAGCAGCTTGGACAAGGACAATGAGCAGTTCTTC. Translated, it gives CASSLDKDNEQFF.